Listed here are 13 T cell receptor beta chains from one sample, sequenced in a study of Tregs in tolerant kidney transplant recipients. Method: immunoSEQ multiplex PCR; TCRdb's copy keeps in-frame clones and lacks some. The table includes about 240,000 clones, about 80% detected once. The sequenced sample consisted of CD4+ T cells from blood. All receptors come from a human donor in good health.

The chain is built from TRBV6-4 and TRBJ2-3, with D tentatively TRBD1 (5 bases). The CDR3 sequence is 15 residues long. Trimming left V 3 bases short and J 3 bases short, with 13 bases between. Germline assignment: CDR1 MRHNA and CDR2 SNTAGT. For the CDR3, the DNA is TGTGCCAGCAGTGATGGGGCTGTGTCAACAGATACGCAGTATTTT. It translates to CASSDGAVSTDTQYF.

The chain combines TRBV7-2 with TRBJ2-1, with D hard to call. The CDR3 length is 9 residues. Germline V gene sequence: CDR1 SGHTA, CDR2 FQGNSA. V was clipped by 5 bases and J by 10 bases, with 3 bases between them. The CDR3 bases are TGTGCCAGCAGCGCAGAGCAGTTCTTC. This translates into CASSAEQFF.

DNA for the CDR3: TGTGCCAGCAGCTTTGACTCTAACTATGGCTACACCTTC. Protein: CASSFDSNYGYTF. V and J are TRBV7-9 and TRBJ1-2; D remains unclear. The germline CDR1 and CDR2 sequences are SEHNR and FQNEAQ (reference sequence). Trimming stripped 3 bases from V and 0 bases from J, with 5 bases between. This CDR3 contains 13 residues.

This chain joins TRBV5-5 and TRBJ2-3; D call uncertain. The ends were cut back, 4 bases at V and 3 bases at J, with 15 bases in the middle. Germline CDR1 SGHKS, CDR2 YYEKEE (reference sequence). The CDR3 has 15 amino acids. The CDR3 protein is CASSPVPTRTDTQYF. The CDR3 coding sequence is TGTGCCAGCAGCCCAGTCCCTACCCGTACAGATACGCAGTATTTT.

V is TRBV10-1 and J is TRBJ1-1; D gene unclear. The CDR3 runs 11 residues. Germline V CDR1 and CDR2: WNHNN, SYGVQD (reference sequence). Trimming removed 2 bases at V and 5 bases at J, with 3 bases between. CDR3 DNA: TGCGCCAGCAGTGAGGGTACTGAAGCTTTCTTT. It encodes CASSEGTEAFF.

The chain recombines TRBV7-8 with TRBJ1-5, with 10 bases aligning to TRBD1. The J segment lost 3 bases and the V segment lost 0 bases, leaving 11 bases of the junction unmatched. This CDR3 contains 19 residues. In germline, CDR1 is SGHVS, CDR2 FQNEAQ. In DNA, the CDR3 is TGTGCCAGCAGCTTAGCGAGGTCTCCGGGACAGGGGAACAATCAGCCCCAGCATTTT. Translation: CASSLARSPGQGNNQPQHF.

The V gene is TRBV18, the J gene TRBJ2-3, with D possibly matching TRBD2 (5 bases). The V end was cut by 6 bases, the J end by 2 bases, with 12 bases between. Germline values: CDR1 KGHSH, CDR2 LQKENI. The length of the CDR3 is 14 residues. CDR3 loop: CASSPDSYTDTQYF. The CDR3 DNA sequence: TGTGCCAGCTCCCCGGACTCCTACACAGATACGCAGTATTTT.

Ten or more counts support this clone. The genes are TRBV18 and TRBJ1-3, with a tentative D call TRBD1 (6 bases). Germline V CDR1 and CDR2: KGHSH, LQKENI. V lost 3 bases, J lost 0 bases, and 12 bases lay in between. This CDR3 is built from 16 residues. The CDR3 loop reads CASSPNTGRSGNTIYF. The CDR3 DNA reads TGTGCCAGCTCACCCAATACAGGGCGCTCTGGAAACACCATATATTTT.

This chain connects TRBV5-1 to TRBJ2-1; a weak D match, TRBD1 (5 bases). Germline V gene data show CDR1 as SGHRS and CDR2 as YFSETQ. Trimming took off 0 bases at V and 6 bases at J, with 13 bases between the two ends. The CDR3 sequence is 15 residues long. The CDR3 region has the DNA TGCGCCAGCAGCTTGGGATTGGGGCGGAGCAATGAGCAGTTCTTC. Translation gives CASSLGLGRSNEQFF.

The rearrangement uses TRBV27 and TRBJ1-4; weak D call: TRBD1 (5 bases). This CDR3 contains 14 residues. Per the germline V gene, CDR1 is MNHEY and CDR2 is SMNVEV (reference sequence). V lost 3 bases and J 10 bases, leaving 15 bases between the germline ends. CDR3 sequence reads: CASSLRPTQGKLFF. The DNA of the CDR3 is TGTGCCAGCAGTTTGAGGCCCACCCAGGGAAAACTGTTTTTT.

V is TRBV7-9 and J is TRBJ2-5, with 9 positions matching TRBD1. Germline trimming cut 5 bases from V and 4 bases from J; bases unmatched to any gene: 8. CDR3 length: 15 residues. Per the germline V gene, CDR1 is SEHNR and CDR2 is FQNEAQ (reference sequence). CDR3 in amino acids: CASSAQGAVGETQYF. The CDR3 bases are TGTGCCAGCAGCGCACAGGGGGCGGTGGGAGAGACCCAGTACTTC.

The V call is TRBV7-2, the J call TRBJ1-2; TRBD1 agrees at 9 bases. CDR3 length: 18 amino acids. The V segment lost 5 bases and the J segment 8 bases; nucleotides outside the gene matches: 21. Germline assignment: CDR1 SGHTA and CDR2 FQGNSA. The CDR3 nucleotides read TGTGCCAGCAGCCCAGGAGGGGGACAGGGAGGTTGGGCTAGAGGCTACACCTTC. It translates to CASSPGGGQGGWARGYTF.

In nucleotides, the CDR3 is TGCAGCGTCAGAAACTTCAATGAGCAGTTCTTC. It yields the protein CSVRNFNEQFF. The rearrangement uses TRBV29-1 and TRBJ2-1; D is ambiguous. Trimming pared 6 bases from V and 6 bases from J, leaving 9 bases between. The CDR3 is 11 amino acids. CDR1 is SQVTM, CDR2 ANQGSEA, per germline.